This entry is about one T cell receptor beta chain. Under the authors' procedure: Estimation of nucleated cell counts relied on the amplification of reference gene primers. The protocol was immunoSEQ multiplex PCR, while the TCRdb copy is restricted to in-frame clones and leaves out a portion. V, J and clone size are taken as reported in that table, and D and trimming were inferred from the DNA itself. The sample includes 59,000 or so clones, around 81% of them seen just once. These data belong to a study of blood T cell repertoires in COVID-19. On the study more broadly: PBMCs, B-cell-depleted T cells, or T cells were the source of the cDNA or gDNA that made up the material.

Per germline, CDR1 SGHTA and CDR2 FQGNSA. The CDR3 has 11 residues. Between the trimmed V and J ends, which lost 3 bases and 8 bases, there was a span of 7 bases. This clonotype was obtained from a woman aged 80 or over with active or convalescent COVID-19. The specimen sequenced was peripheral blood. The V gene is TRBV7-2, the J gene TRBJ1-1; maybe TRBD1 (5 bases). Here the CDR3 reads CASSFQGEAFF. The CDR3 DNA sequence: TGTGCCAGCAGCTTCCAGGGAGAAGCTTTCTTT.